Listed below are T cell receptor beta chains from one sample, sequenced in a study of blood T cell repertoires in COVID-19. Repertoires were generated with immunoSEQ multiplex PCR, while TCRdb's copy carries only in-frame clones and drops some. The sample contains about 100,000 clones, under 95% of which appear only once. Source material: peripheral blood. These receptors came from a woman in her 30s with acute or convalescent COVID-19. Each CDR3 is given with its conserved first and last residue. Fields, in order: J gene, clone size, D gene, V gene, CDR3 protein, CDR3 DNA. The D gene is left open where the match is weak. Where a row states a size, it is once, few, many or the class of an expanded clone; other rows omit it.

>TRBJ1-1|NA|NA|TRBV12-3/TRBV12-4
CASSPHGVFGAFF
TGTGCCAGCAGTCCTCACGGGGTCTTTGGTGCTTTCTTT
>TRBJ2-2|few|NA|TRBV19
CASSIGAGGLPGELFF
TGTGCCAGTAGTATTGGTGCCGGGGGGCTCCCGGGGGAGCTGTTTTTT
>TRBJ2-1|NA|TRBD2|TRBV6-2/TRBV6-3
CASSIRLAGYNEQFF
TGTGCCAGCAGTATAAGACTAGCAGGTTACAATGAGCAGTTCTTC
>TRBJ1-5|NA|TRBD1|TRBV28
CASTGTVNQPQHF
TGTGCCAGTACTGGGACAGTCAATCAGCCCCAGCATTTT
>TRBJ2-5|NA|TRBD2|TRBV5-6
CASSSGLGVLRETQYF
TGTGCCAGCAGCTCGGGACTAGGTGTTTTGCGGGAGACCCAGTACTTC
>TRBJ2-7|NA|NA|TRBV12-3/TRBV12-4
CASSPLPGNEQYF
TGTGCCAGCAGTCCCCTCCCCGGGAACGAGCAGTACTTC
>TRBJ2-7|NA|TRBD1|TRBV5-4
CASSWGQGGEQYF
TGTGCCAGCAGCTGGGGACAGGGCGGGGAGCAGTACTTC
>TRBJ2-1|once|NA|TRBV11-2
CASSLGWLHVYNEQFF
TGTGCCAGCAGCTTAGGTTGGCTTCACGTCTACAATGAGCAGTTCTTC
>TRBJ1-6|NA|NA|TRBV28
CASNQAGSSYNSPLHF
TGTGCCAGCAACCAAGCCGGGAGCTCCTATAATTCACCCCTCCACTTT
>TRBJ1-5|NA|NA|TRBV5-1
CASSRGRDQPQHF
TGCGCCAGCAGCCGGGGTAGGGATCAGCCCCAGCATTTT
>TRBJ1-1|NA|NA|TRBV4-1
CASSQEPTGRRAFF
TGCGCCAGCAGCCAAGAGCCCACAGGGCGACGGGCTTTCTTT
>TRBJ2-1|NA|TRBD2|TRBV7-3
CASSVGRGRGNEQFF
TGTGCCAGCAGCGTCGGACGCGGGAGGGGGAATGAGCAGTTCTTC
>TRBJ2-7|NA|NA|TRBV6-2/TRBV6-3
CASSYSTWGLTDEQYF
TGTGCCAGCAGTTACTCTACTTGGGGACTTACAGACGAGCAGTACTTC
>TRBJ2-7|NA|NA|TRBV6-6
CASSYSSQGAYEQYF
TGTGCCAGCAGTTACTCGTCACAGGGTGCCTACGAGCAGTACTTC
>TRBJ1-3|NA|NA|TRBV6-5
CASSYGGTGNTIYF
TGTGCCAGCAGTTACGGAGGGACTGGAAACACCATATATTTT
>TRBJ2-3|NA|NA|TRBV6-7
CASSYSSRGAPRTDTQYF
TGTGCCAGCAGTTACTCGTCTCGAGGAGCCCCCCGCACAGATACGCAGTATTTT
>TRBJ2-7|NA|NA|TRBV27
CASSLGTVPYEQYF
TGTGCCAGCAGTTTAGGAACAGTCCCCTACGAGCAGTACTTC
>TRBJ1-2|NA|TRBD1|TRBV6-1
CASSEKAGGDYGYTF
TGTGCCAGCAGTGAAAAGGCAGGGGGCGACTATGGCTACACCTTC
>TRBJ1-1|NA|NA|TRBV6-5
CASISRSGTEAFF
TGTGCCAGTATCAGCCGTAGCGGCACTGAAGCTTTCTTT
>TRBJ2-7|NA|TRBD2|TRBV5-1
CASSLVTSGGYEQYF
TGCGCCAGCAGCTTGGTGACTAGCGGGGGCTACGAGCAGTACTTC
>TRBJ1-5|NA|NA|TRBV6-5
CASSYRVGQPQHF
TGTGCCAGCAGTTACCGGGTGGGTCAGCCCCAGCATTTT
>TRBJ1-2|NA|TRBD1|TRBV19
CASQDRDYGYTF
TGTGCCAGTCAGGACAGGGACTATGGCTACACCTTC
>TRBJ2-1|NA|NA|TRBV19
CASTPVGDSYNEQFF
TGTGCCAGTACCCCTGTGGGAGACTCCTACAATGAGCAGTTCTTC
>TRBJ1-5|NA|NA|TRBV2
CASKRAGQPQHF
TGTGCCAGCAAGAGGGCGGGGCAGCCCCAGCATTTT
>TRBJ1-1|NA|NA|TRBV7-2
CASSLRPGENTEAFF
TGTGCCAGCAGCTTACGGCCAGGGGAGAACACTGAAGCTTTCTTT
>TRBJ1-4|NA|NA|TRBV7-9
CATPEPANEKLFF
TGTGCCACCCCGGAGCCGGCTAATGAAAAACTGTTTTTT
>TRBJ2-3|NA|TRBD2|TRBV5-4
CASSLPGLAVSDTQYF
TGTGCCAGCAGCTTACCGGGACTAGCGGTGTCAGATACGCAGTATTTT
>TRBJ1-1|NA|TRBD1|TRBV12-3/TRBV12-4
CASSLDRGLEAFF
TGTGCCAGCAGTTTAGACAGGGGGCTCGAGGCTTTCTTT
>TRBJ1-6|NA|NA|TRBV27
CASSLTITGNSPLHF
TGTGCCAGCAGTTTAACTATCACTGGAAATTCACCCCTCCACTTT
>TRBJ1-1|NA|NA|TRBV30
CAWIDQGEAFF
TGTGCCTGGATCGATCAGGGAGAAGCTTTCTTT